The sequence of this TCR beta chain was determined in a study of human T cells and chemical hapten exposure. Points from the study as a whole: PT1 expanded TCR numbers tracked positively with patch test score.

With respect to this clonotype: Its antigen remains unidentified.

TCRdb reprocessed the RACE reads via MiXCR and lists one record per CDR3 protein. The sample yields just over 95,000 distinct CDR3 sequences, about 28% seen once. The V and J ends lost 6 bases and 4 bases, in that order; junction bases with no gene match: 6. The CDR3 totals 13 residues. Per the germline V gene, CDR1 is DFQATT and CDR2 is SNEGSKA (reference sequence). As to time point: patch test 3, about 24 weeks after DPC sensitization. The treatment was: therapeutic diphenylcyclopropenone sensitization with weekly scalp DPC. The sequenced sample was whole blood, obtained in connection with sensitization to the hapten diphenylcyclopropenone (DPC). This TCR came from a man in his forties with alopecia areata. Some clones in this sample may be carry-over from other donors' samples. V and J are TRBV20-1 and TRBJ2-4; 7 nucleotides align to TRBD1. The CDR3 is CSASHRGKNIQYF. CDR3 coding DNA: TGCAGTGCCTCCCACAGGGGAAAAAACATTCAGTACTTC.